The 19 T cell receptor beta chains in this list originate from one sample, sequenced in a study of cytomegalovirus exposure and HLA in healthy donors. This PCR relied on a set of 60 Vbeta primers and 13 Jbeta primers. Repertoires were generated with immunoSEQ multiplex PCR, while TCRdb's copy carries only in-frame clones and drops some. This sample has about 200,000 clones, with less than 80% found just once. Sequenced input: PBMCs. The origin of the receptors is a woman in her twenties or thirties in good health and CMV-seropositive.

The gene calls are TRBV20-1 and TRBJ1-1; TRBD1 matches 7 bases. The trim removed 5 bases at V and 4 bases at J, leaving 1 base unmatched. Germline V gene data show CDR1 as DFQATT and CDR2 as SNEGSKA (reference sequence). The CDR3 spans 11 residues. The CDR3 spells CSAYRGTEAFF. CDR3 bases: TGCAGTGCTTACAGGGGCACTGAAGCTTTCTTT.

The DNA for the CDR3 is TGTGCCAGTAGTATAGGGAGCGGGGCGAGGAACAATGAGCAGTTCTTC. This codes for CASSIGSGARNNEQFF. The V and J genes are TRBV19 and TRBJ2-1, with 7 bases fitting TRBD2. CDR3 length equals 16 residues. Germline lookup yields CDR1 LNHDA and CDR2 SQIVND (reference sequence). V lost 1 base to trimming and J lost 5 bases; unmatched junction nucleotides: 8.

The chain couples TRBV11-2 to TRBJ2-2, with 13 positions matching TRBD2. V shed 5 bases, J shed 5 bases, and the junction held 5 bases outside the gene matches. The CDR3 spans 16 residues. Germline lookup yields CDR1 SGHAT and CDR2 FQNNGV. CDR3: CASSELAGGYTGELFF. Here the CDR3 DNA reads TGTGCCAGCAGCGAACTAGCGGGAGGGTATACCGGGGAGCTGTTTTTT.

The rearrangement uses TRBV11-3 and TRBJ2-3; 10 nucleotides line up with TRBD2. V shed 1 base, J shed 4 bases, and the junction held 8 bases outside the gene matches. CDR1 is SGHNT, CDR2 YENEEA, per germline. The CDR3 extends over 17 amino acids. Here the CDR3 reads CASSLVTLAGVPDTQYF. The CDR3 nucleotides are TGTGCCAGCAGCTTAGTAACCCTAGCGGGGGTCCCAGATACGCAGTATTTT.

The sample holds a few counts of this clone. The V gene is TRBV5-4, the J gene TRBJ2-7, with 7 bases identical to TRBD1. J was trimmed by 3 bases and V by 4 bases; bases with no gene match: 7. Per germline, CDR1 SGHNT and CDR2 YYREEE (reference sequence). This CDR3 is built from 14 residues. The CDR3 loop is CASSAGGQVYEQYF. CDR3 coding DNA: TGTGCCAGCAGCGCCGGAGGACAGGTCTACGAGCAGTACTTC.

The CDR3 nucleotides read TGCAGCGTTCTATTTATTCCCCCTGGTCAGGCTAACGCTGAAGCTTTCTTT. Residues: CSVLFIPPGQANAEAFF. The rearrangement joins TRBV29-1 to TRBJ1-1; no reliable D call. Germline V gene data show CDR1 as SQVTM and CDR2 as ANQGSEA. The germline V and J ends were trimmed by 5 bases and 6 bases, with 28 bases remaining between them. The CDR3 contains 17 residues.

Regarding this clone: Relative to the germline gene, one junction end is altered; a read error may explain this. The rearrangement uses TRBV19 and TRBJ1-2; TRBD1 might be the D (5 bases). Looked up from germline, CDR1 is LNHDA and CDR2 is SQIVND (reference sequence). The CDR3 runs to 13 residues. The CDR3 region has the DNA TGTGCCAGTAGTATAGTCCACCGAGACAGCCATTTCTTC. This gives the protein CASSIVHRDSHFF.

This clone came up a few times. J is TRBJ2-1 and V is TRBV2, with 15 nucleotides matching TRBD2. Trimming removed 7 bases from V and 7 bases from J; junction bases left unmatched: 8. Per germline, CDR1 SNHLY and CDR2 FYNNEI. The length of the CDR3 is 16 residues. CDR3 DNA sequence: TGTGCCAGCAATGCGGGACTAGCGGGGGGAAGGAATGAGCAGTTCTTC. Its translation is CASNAGLAGGRNEQFF.

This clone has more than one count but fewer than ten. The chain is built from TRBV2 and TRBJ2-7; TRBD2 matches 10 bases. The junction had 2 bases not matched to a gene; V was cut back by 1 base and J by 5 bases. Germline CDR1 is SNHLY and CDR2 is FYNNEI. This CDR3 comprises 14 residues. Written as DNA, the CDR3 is TGTGCCAGCAGTGAAGTGCTAGCGGGGGACGAGCAGTACTTC. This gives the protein CASSEVLAGDEQYF.

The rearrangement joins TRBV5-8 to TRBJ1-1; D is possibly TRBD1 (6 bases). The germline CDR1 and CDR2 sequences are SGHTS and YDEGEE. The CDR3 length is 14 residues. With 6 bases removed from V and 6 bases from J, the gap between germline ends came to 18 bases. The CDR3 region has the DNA TGTGCCAGCAACATTAGGGGGGGAGAGGCTGAAGCTTTCTTT. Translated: CASNIRGGEAEAFF.

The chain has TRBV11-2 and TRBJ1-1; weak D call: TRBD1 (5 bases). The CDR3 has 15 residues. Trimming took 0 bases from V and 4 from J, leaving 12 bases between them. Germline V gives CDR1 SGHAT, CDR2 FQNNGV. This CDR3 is CASSLDGQGFTEAFF. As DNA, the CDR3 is TGTGCCAGCAGCTTAGACGGGCAGGGATTCACTGAAGCTTTCTTT.

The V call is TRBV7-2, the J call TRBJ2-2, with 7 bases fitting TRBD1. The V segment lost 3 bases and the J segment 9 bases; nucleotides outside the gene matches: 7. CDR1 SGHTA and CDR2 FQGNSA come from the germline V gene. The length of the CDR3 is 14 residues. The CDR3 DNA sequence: TGTGCCAGCAGCTTTACTAGGGGGCAAAGGGAGCTGTTTTTT. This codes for CASSFTRGQRELFF. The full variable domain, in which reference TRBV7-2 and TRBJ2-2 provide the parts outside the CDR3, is GAGVSQSPSNKVTEKGKDVELRCDPISGHTALYWYRQSLGQGLEFLIYFQGNSAPDKSGLPSDRFSAERTGGSVSTLTIQRTQQEDSAVYLCASSFTRGQRELFFGEGSRLTVL.

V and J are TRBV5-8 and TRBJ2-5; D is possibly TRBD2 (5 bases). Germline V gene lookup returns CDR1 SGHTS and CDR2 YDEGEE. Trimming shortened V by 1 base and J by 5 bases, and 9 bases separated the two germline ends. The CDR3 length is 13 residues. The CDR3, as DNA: TGTGCCAGCAGCTTGCCGGGGTCGGAGACCCAGTACTTC. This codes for CASSLPGSETQYF. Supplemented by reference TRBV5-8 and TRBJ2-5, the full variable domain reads EAGVTQSPTHLIKTRGQQATLRCSPISGHTSVYWYQQALGLGLQFLLWYDEGEERNRGNFPPRFSGRQFPNYSSELNVNALELEDSALYLCASSLPGSETQYFGPGTRLLVL.

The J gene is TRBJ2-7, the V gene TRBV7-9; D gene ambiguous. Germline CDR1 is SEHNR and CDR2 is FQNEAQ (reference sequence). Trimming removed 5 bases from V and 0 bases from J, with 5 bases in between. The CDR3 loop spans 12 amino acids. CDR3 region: CASSAISYEQYF. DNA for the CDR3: TGTGCCAGCAGCGCGATCTCCTACGAGCAGTACTTC.

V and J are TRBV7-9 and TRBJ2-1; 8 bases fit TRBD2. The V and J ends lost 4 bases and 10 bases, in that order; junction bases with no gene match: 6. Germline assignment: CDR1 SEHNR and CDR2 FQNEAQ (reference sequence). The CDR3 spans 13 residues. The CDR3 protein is CASSSGLVNEQFF. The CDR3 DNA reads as TGTGCCAGCAGCTCGGGACTAGTAAACGAGCAGTTCTTC.

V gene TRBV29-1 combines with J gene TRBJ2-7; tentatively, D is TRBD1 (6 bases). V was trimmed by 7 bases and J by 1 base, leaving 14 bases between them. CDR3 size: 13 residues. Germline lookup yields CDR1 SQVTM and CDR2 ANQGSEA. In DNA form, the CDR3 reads TGCAGCGCTCGACGGGACAATTCCTACGAGCAGTACTTC. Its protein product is CSARRDNSYEQYF.

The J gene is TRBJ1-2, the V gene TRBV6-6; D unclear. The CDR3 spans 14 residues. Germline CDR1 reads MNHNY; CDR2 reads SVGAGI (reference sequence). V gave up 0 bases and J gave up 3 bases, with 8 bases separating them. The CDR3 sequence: CASSYSFTDYGYTF. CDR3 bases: TGTGCCAGCAGTTACTCTTTCACAGACTATGGCTACACCTTC.

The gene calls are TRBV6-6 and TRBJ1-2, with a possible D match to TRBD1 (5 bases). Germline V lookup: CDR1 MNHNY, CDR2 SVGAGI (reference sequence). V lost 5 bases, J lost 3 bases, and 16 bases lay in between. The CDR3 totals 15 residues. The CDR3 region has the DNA TGTGCCAGCAGTAAAGGATGGGGCGGATACTATGGCTACACCTTC. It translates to CASSKGWGGYYGYTF.

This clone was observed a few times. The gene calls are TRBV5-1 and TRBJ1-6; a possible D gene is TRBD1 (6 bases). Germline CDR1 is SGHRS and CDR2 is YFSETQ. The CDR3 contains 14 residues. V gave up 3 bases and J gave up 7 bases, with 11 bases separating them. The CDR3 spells CASSWGTSNSPLHF. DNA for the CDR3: TGCGCCAGCAGCTGGGGGACATCCAATTCACCCCTCCACTTT.